This T cell receptor beta chain appears in the sequencing data of a study of T cells in Graves' hyperthyroidism and ophthalmopathy. This clonotype was recorded many times. RNA transcripts gave rise to amplified TCR beta CDR3 regions. In the first-round RT-PCR of the TCR CDR3, the HTBI primer set was used. TCRdb independently ran MiXCR on the multiplex PCR reads; one entry per CDR3 protein. This table holds about 380,000 distinct CDR3 sequences, about 15% found once. The clonotype comes from a woman between 55 and 75 years old with Graves' hyperthyroidism. The sample consisted of blood.

The CDR3 sequence is CASSLVGFSVNEQFF. The CDR3, as DNA: TGTGCCAGCAGCTTAGTAGGGTTTAGTGTTAATGAGCAGTTCTTC. J is TRBJ2-1 and V is TRBV7-2; D is unclear. The CDR3 consists of 15 residues. The V end was cut by 1 base, the J end by 7 bases, with 14 bases between. From germline, CDR1 is SGHTA and CDR2 FQGNSA.